Following are 8 T cell receptor beta chains from one sample sequenced in a study of T cells in women clearing cervical HPV infection. Assay: immunoSEQ multiplex PCR; the TCRdb copy retains only in-frame clones and omits some. The sample features about 39,000 clones, with around 4.5% in its top ten. What was sequenced was blood buffy coat. These receptors were taken from a woman aged 18 to 69 with a cervical HPV16 infection that either progressed to CIN3+ or cleared (not recorded which).

A remark on this clone: From the germline J gene comes the end of the CDR3, since the read stops 3 residues before it. The chain employs TRBV20-1 and TRBJ2-3; tentative D call: TRBD2 (5 bases). The germline V gene encodes CDR1 DFQATT and CDR2 SNEGSKA (reference sequence). This CDR3 contains 14 residues. V lost 3 bases and J lost 0, with 10 bases in between. The CDR3 protein is CSASGVTSTDTQYF. The covered CDR3 bases are TGCAGTGCTAGCGGGGTAACAAGCACAGATACG.

As concerns this clone: The read ends 3 residues early relative to the CDR3; the germline J gene fills the gap. This chain uses TRBV30 with TRBJ2-7; 8 bases line up with TRBD1. With 1 base clipped from V and 2 bases from J, the junction kept 10 bases outside the gene matches. The CDR3 runs to 16 residues. Germline V gene lookup returns CDR1 GTSNPN and CDR2 SVGIG (reference sequence). CDR3 bases read: TGTGCCTGGAGTGCGAAGTTGGGGACAGGAGCCTACGAG. Translated: CAWSAKLGTGAYE. The full CDR3 reads CAWSAKLGTGAYEQYF.

The part of the CDR3 DNA that was read is TGCAGTGCTAGAGATCCCGGGACAGGGAATACCTACGAG. Translating it yields CSARDPGTGNTYE. The full CDR3 sequence reads CSARDPGTGNTYEQYF. The chain couples TRBV20-1 to TRBJ2-7, with 9 bases matching TRBD1. The missing CDR3 end, 3 residues past where the read stops, is filled in from the germline J gene. The germline CDR1 and CDR2 sequences are DFQATT and SNEGSKA (reference sequence). CDR3 length: 16 amino acids. With V trimmed by 0 bases and J by 2 bases, 8 bases remained unmatched.

Details on this clone: The CDR3 end lies 3 residues beyond the end of the read and is filled in from the germline J gene. The rearrangement joins TRBV12-3 or TRBV12-4 to TRBJ2-7; TRBD1 agrees at 8 bases. CDR3 length equals 15 residues. The trim removed 5 bases at V and 4 bases at J, leaving 10 bases unmatched. This CDR3 is CASSPGQGLTYEQYF. The CDR3 DNA, read in part, is TGTGCCAGCAGTCCCGGACAGGGATTAACGTACGAG.

To note about this clone: From the germline J gene comes the end of the CDR3, since the read stops 3 residues before it. The chain combines TRBV7-2 with TRBJ1-6; TRBD1 matches at 7 bases. Germline CDR1 and CDR2: SGHTA and FQGNSA. The CDR3 has 12 residues. CDR3 sequence reads: CASSLRQGPLHF. Partial CDR3 DNA: TGTGCCAGCAGCCTCAGACAGGGCCCC.

Concerning this clone: Read data end 3 residues before the CDR3 end; the end is taken from the germline J gene. The chain uses TRBV20-1 and TRBJ2-5; TRBD2 matches at 14 bases. The V gene's germline CDR1 is DFQATT and CDR2 SNEGSKA (reference sequence). Trimming at V came to 6 bases and at J to 5 bases, leaving 8 bases not matched to a gene. The CDR3 contains 15 residues. The CDR3 region is CSAMTSGGAWETQYF. CDR3 bases read: TGCAGTGCCATGACTAGCGGGGGGGCCTGGGAGACC.

To note about this clone: The read falls 3 residues short of the CDR3 end, and the missing part is taken from the germline J gene. The rearrangement links TRBV2 to TRBJ1-2; perhaps TRBD1 as D (5 bases). V was shortened by 7 bases and J by 7 bases, with 19 bases between the two germline ends. The CDR3 runs 14 residues. In germline, CDR1 is SNHLY, CDR2 FYNNEI. The CDR3 sequence: CASTELRGRGGYTF. Partial CDR3 DNA: TGTGCCAGCACCGAGCTACGAGGGAGGGGTGGC.

The CDR3 loop reads CASSLGGVDQPQHF. Partial CDR3 DNA: TGTGCCAGCAGTTTGGGGGGAGTAGATCAGCCC. The V and J genes are TRBV12-3 or TRBV12-4 and TRBJ1-5, with a tentative D call TRBD1 (5 bases). The read is 3 residues too short to cover the CDR3 end, so that end is filled in from the germline J gene. V dropped 3 bases and J dropped 5 bases, with 11 bases sitting between them. This CDR3 is 14 amino acids long.